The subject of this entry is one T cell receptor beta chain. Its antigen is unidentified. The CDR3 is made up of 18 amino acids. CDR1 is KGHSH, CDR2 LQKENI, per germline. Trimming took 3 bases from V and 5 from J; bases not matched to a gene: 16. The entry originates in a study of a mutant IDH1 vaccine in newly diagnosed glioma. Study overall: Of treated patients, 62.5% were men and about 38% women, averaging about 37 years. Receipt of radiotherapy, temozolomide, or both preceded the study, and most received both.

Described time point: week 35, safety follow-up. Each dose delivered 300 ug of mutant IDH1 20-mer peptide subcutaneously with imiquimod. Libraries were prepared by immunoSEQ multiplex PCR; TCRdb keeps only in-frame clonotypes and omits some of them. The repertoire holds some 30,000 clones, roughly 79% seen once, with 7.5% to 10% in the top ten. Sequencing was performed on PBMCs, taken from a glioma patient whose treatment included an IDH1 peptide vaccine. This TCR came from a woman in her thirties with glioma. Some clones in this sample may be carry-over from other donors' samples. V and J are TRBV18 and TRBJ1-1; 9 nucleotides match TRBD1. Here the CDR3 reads CASSPGRNPTGGLTEAFF. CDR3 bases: TGTGCCAGCTCACCGGGGAGAAACCCAACAGGGGGCCTAACTGAAGCTTTCTTT.